This T cell receptor beta chain was retrieved from a study of blood T cell repertoires in COVID-19. In the study overall: The United States, Italy and Spain provided the acute and convalescent COVID-19 samples. PBMCs, B-cell-depleted T cells, or T cells provided the cDNA or gDNA that made up the material.

Between the trimmed V and J ends, which lost 7 bases and 0 bases, there was a span of 12 bases. The CDR3 totals 14 residues. Germline-derived CDR1 and CDR2 are MRHNA and SNTAGT. Original handling: Estimation of nucleated cell counts was performed using reference gene primer amplification. The data were produced by immunoSEQ multiplex PCR, yet TCRdb's version contains in-frame clones alone and is incomplete. V, J and clone size are those of that table, while D and trimming were read from the DNA. Of 200,000 to 250,000 clones in the sample, approximately 77% are singletons; the top ten hold 3.6%. Sequenced material: peripheral blood. The chain links TRBV6-4 to TRBJ1-1; perhaps TRBD1 as D (5 bases). This receptor was identified in a woman of 80 years or more with acute or convalescent COVID-19. CDR3 loop: CASISTGMNTEAFF. The CDR3 DNA sequence: TGTGCCAGCATCTCTACAGGCATGAACACTGAAGCTTTCTTT.